This T cell receptor beta chain was captured by sequencing in a study of beta chain features in type 1 diabetes. Study background: Cells sorted and examined across all samples totaled 107,917,701. Whole-study findings and limits: There was no resolution here of whether HLA type influences TCRB rearrangement. Moderate but significant shortening of TCRB CDR3s was recorded in all four CD4+ subsets from Type 1 diabetes patients. More deletions and fewer insertions at VDJ junctions were seen in type 1 diabetes patients.

There are a few counts of this clone. No antigen is known for it. The CDR3 is 12 amino acids. Trimming removed 4 bases at V and 6 bases at J, with 12 bases between. CDR1 is SQVTM, CDR2 ANQGSEA, per germline. Sorting based on CD45RO/CCR7/CD25/CD127/CD95/CD27 separated CD4+ naive, central memory, regulatory and stem cell-like memory cells. Expressed TCRB transcripts were sequenced because the entire RNA isolate underwent reverse transcription. Sequencing was performed with immunoSEQ multiplex PCR; in TCRdb, only in-frame clones are kept and a portion is missing. This sample has 500,000 to 650,000 clones, with roughly 12% found just once.

V and J are TRBV29-1 and TRBJ1-2; D not certain. This clonotype was obtained from a man aged 30-40 years with type 1 diabetes. Material: naive CD4+ T cells from blood. As DNA, the CDR3 is TGCAGCGTTGGAGGTGGGTTTGATGGCTACACCTTC. Translated: CSVGGGFDGYTF.